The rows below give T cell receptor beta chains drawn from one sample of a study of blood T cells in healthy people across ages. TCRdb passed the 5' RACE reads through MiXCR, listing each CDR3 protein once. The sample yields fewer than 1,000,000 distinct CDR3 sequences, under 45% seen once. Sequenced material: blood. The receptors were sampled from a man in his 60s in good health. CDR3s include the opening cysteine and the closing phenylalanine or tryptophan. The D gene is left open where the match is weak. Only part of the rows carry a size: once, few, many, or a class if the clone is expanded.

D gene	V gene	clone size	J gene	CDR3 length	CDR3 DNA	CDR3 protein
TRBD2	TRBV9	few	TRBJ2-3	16	TGTGCCAGCAGCGCCAAGCGGGGGGGGATCCCAGATACGCAGTATTTT	CASSAKRGGIPDTQYF
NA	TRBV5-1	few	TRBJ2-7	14	TGCGCCAGCAGCTTTTCGGACGGGGCCTACGAGCAGTACTTC	CASSFSDGAYEQYF
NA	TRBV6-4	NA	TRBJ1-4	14	TGTGCCAGCAGAGCCCGGGGGTTATATGAAAAACTGTTTTTT	CASRARGLYEKLFF
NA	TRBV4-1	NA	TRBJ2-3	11	TGCGCCAGCAGCCATTTTGATACGCAGTATTTT	CASSHFDTQYF
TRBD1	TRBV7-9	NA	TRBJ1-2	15	TGTGCCAGCAGCTTGGGGGGCAGGGGGCTCTATGGCTACACCTTC	CASSLGGRGLYGYTF
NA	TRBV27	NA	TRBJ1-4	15	TGTGCCAGCAATACACAAGTGGCCAGCGGGGATAAACTGTTTTTT	CASNTQVASGDKLFF
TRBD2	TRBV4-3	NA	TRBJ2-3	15	TGCGCCAGCGGCCAAGCAAGCGGGGGCGTGGATACGCAGTATTTT	CASGQASGGVDTQYF
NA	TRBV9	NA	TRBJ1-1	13	TGTGCCAGCAACCTAGGGGGTAACACTGAAGCTTTCTTT	CASNLGGNTEAFF
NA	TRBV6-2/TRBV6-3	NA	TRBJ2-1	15	TGTGCCAGCAGTTCCAGGGACGATCTCATCAATGAGCAGTTCTTC	CASSSRDDLINEQFF
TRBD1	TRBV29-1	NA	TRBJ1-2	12	TGCAGCGTTGGTCAGGGGGACTACGGCTACACCTTC	CSVGQGDYGYTF
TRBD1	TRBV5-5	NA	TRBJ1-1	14	TGTGCCAGCAGCTTGTTGCACAGGGGTTTGGAAGCTTTCTTT	CASSLLHRGLEAFF
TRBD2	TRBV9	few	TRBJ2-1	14	TGTGCCAGCAGCGTAGATAGCGGGTACAATGAGCAGTTCTTC	CASSVDSGYNEQFF
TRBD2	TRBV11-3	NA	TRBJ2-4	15	TGTGCCAGCAGCTTTGGGGGGGACTCCAAAAACATTCAGTACTTC	CASSFGGDSKNIQYF
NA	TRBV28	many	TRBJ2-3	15	TGTGCCAGCAGTTGGGGAGCGGGTGGCACAGATACGCAGTATTTT	CASSWGAGGTDTQYF
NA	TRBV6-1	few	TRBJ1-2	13	TGTGCCAGCAGTGAAGAGGGGACCTATGGCTACACCTTC	CASSEEGTYGYTF
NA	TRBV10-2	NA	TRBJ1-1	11	TGCGCCAGCAGTGAACCCGGGACAGCTTTCTTT	CASSEPGTAFF
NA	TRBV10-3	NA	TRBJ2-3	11	TGTGCCATCCTCAACGGAGATACGCAGTATTTT	CAILNGDTQYF
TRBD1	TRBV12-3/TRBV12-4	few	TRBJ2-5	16	TGTGCCACCGGAGGGTCGGGGACAGGGAGTCGAGAGACCCAGTACTTC	CATGGSGTGSRETQYF